These 11 T cell receptor beta chains share one sample of origin, sequenced in a study of OX40 agonist ivuxolimab in advanced cancers. Sequenced by immunoSEQ multiplex PCR; TCRdb stores in-frame clones only, minus some. The sample has 80,000 to 95,000 clones; more than 80% are singletons. Sequencing used CD4+ or CD8+ T cells sorted from blood, obtained in a trial of the OX40 agonist ivuxolimab. The receptors derive from an adult with an advanced solid tumor such as melanoma, head and neck, liver or kidney cancer.

The J gene is TRBJ2-7, the V gene TRBV15; D might be TRBD2 (6 bases). This CDR3 has 16 residues. V was cut by 2 bases and J by 6 bases, with 20 bases left in between. CDR1 is LNHNV and CDR2 is YYDKDF in the germline V gene (reference sequence). The DNA for the CDR3 is TGTGCCACCAGCAGATCCATGGGCGGGATGTCCCGCGAGCAGTACTTC. Protein: CATSRSMGGMSREQYF.

This rearrangement joins TRBV30 to TRBJ1-1; D perhaps matches TRBD1 (6 bases). With 7 bases removed from V and 1 base from J, the gap between germline ends came to 10 bases. Germline-derived CDR1 and CDR2 are GTSNPN and SVGIG (reference sequence). CDR3 size: 12 residues. The CDR3: CALQGWNTEAFF. The CDR3 DNA follows: TGTGCCTTACAGGGCTGGAACACTGAAGCTTTCTTT.

The rearrangement uses TRBV5-6 and TRBJ2-7; possible D gene TRBD1, 5 bases. CDR1 is SGHDT, CDR2 YYEEEE, per germline. Trimming removed 4 bases from V and 3 bases from J, with 8 bases in between. The CDR3 contains 12 residues. The chain's CDR3 is CASSLQGYEQYF. As DNA, the CDR3 is TGTGCCAGCAGCCTGCAGGGCTACGAGCAGTACTTC.

For this clone: One junction end does not reproduce the germline sequence, and a read error may be involved. This chain uses TRBV7-7 with TRBJ2-7; 8 bases map to TRBD2. The germline V gene encodes CDR1 SSHAT and CDR2 FNYEAQ (reference sequence). This CDR3 region has 11 residues. The CDR3 protein is CASSLEAGGYF. In nucleotides, the CDR3 is TGTGCTAGCAGCTTAGAGGCGGGAGGTTACTTC.

The chain employs TRBV4-2 and TRBJ2-6, with D perhaps matching TRBD2 (5 bases). The V and J ends lost 4 bases and 0 bases respectively, with 19 bases between them. The CDR3 contains 19 residues. Per the germline V gene, CDR1 is LGHNA and CDR2 is YNFKEQ. The CDR3 sequence is CASSPKPGSESSGANVLTF. The CDR3, as DNA: TGTGCCAGCAGCCCCAAGCCGGGATCCGAAAGCTCTGGGGCCAACGTCCTGACTTTC.

The chain couples TRBV27 to TRBJ1-5; D possibly corresponds to TRBD1 (5 bases). With 3 bases removed from V and 6 bases from J, the gap between germline ends came to 12 bases. Germline V gene sequence: CDR1 MNHEY, CDR2 SMNVEV (reference sequence). The CDR3 extends over 14 amino acids. CDR3 amino acids: CASSFGGPSQPQHF. The CDR3 region has the DNA TGTGCCAGCAGTTTTGGGGGTCCCAGTCAGCCCCAGCATTTT.

This clone has a single count. The chain employs TRBV4-1 and TRBJ2-1; 7 positions agree with TRBD1. This CDR3 region has 15 residues. CDR1 and CDR2 from the germline V gene are MGHRA and YSYEKL. Unmatched junction bases numbered 3, after V lost 2 bases and J lost 2 bases. CDR3 in amino acids: CASSQLDRTYNEQFF. Here the CDR3 DNA reads TGCGCCAGCAGCCAACTGGACAGGACCTACAATGAGCAGTTCTTC.

This clone occurred once. The chain recombines TRBV7-8 with TRBJ2-2; D is unclear. In germline, CDR1 is SGHVS, CDR2 FQNEAQ. There are 12 residues in the CDR3. With 3 bases removed from V and 8 bases from J, the gap between germline ends came to 7 bases. The CDR3 DNA sequence: TGTGCCAGCAGCTTTTCCCTGGGGGAGCTGTTTTTT. Its protein product is CASSFSLGELFF.

The chain joins TRBV18 to TRBJ1-1; D remains ambiguous. This CDR3 spans 14 amino acids. The ends were cut back, 1 base at V and 1 base at J, with 7 bases in the middle. The germline CDR1 and CDR2 sequences are KGHSH and LQKENI. For the CDR3, the DNA is TGTGCCAGCTCACCACTCCCAGAGAACACTGAAGCTTTCTTT. Protein sequence: CASSPLPENTEAFF.

The V gene is TRBV7-9, the J gene TRBJ2-3, with TRBD1 matching 8 bases. Germline V CDR1 and CDR2: SEHNR, FQNEAQ (reference sequence). The CDR3 covers 12 residues. V lost 4 bases and J lost 9; bases outside the gene matches: 3. The CDR3 reads CASSWQGATQYF. The CDR3 bases are TGTGCCAGCAGCTGGCAGGGGGCAACGCAGTATTTT. The variable domain in full, with the rest retrieved from reference TRBV7-9 and TRBJ2-3, is DTGVSQNPRHKITKRGQNVTFRCDPISEHNRLYWYRQTLGQGPEFLTYFQNEAQLEKSRLLSDRFSAERPKGSFSTLEIQRTEQGDSAMYLCASSWQGATQYFGPGTRLTVL.

The chain uses TRBV30 and TRBJ2-7; D gene unclear. CDR3 length equals 13 residues. Trimming stripped 3 bases from V and 6 bases from J, with 15 bases between. Germline-derived CDR1 and CDR2 are GTSNPN and SVGIG (reference sequence). The DNA for the CDR3 is TGTGCCTGGAGCCCGCGGATAGAATCCGAGCAGTACTTC. Its translation is CAWSPRIESEQYF.